The present T cell receptor beta chain was sequenced within a study of cytomegalovirus exposure and HLA in healthy donors. General study results and limits: When presence/absence was analysed, sequencing depth was taken to be roughly uniform across donors.

Of note for this clone: What it binds is unknown.

Germline CDR1 reads MNHEY; CDR2 reads SVGAGI. CDR3 size: 15 residues. V was clipped by 6 bases and J by 0 bases, with 12 bases between them. PCR involved 60 Vbeta and 13 Jbeta primers. The method was immunoSEQ multiplex PCR; TCRdb's version includes in-frame clones alone and lacks a portion of them. The profile covers some 120,000 clones, with around 77% appearing a single time and roughly 5% taken by the ten largest. The clonotype comes from a man aged 25 to 45 in good health and CMV-seronegative. Sequencing used PBMCs. The chain carries TRBV6-5 and TRBJ2-1; no firm D call. CDR3 in amino acids: CASRLSGYSYNEQFF. CDR3 bases: TGTGCCAGCAGGTTGTCAGGCTACTCCTACAATGAGCAGTTCTTC.